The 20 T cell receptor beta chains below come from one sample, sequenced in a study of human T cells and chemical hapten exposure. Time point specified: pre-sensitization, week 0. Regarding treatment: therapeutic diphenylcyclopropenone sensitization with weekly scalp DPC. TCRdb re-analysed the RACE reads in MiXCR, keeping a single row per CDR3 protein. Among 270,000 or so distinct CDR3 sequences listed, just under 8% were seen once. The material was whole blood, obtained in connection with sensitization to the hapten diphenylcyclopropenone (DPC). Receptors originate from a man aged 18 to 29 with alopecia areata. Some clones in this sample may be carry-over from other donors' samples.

CDR3 nucleotide sequence: TGTGCCAGCAGCTTCCTCCCGGGACAGCTCTACAATGAGCAGTTCTTC. It is translated as CASSFLPGQLYNEQFF. The rearrangement joins TRBV11-2 to TRBJ2-1; 7 bases match TRBD1. Germline CDR1 and CDR2: SGHAT and FQNNGV. With 3 bases clipped from V and 3 bases from J, the junction kept 8 bases outside the gene matches. This CDR3 region has 16 residues.

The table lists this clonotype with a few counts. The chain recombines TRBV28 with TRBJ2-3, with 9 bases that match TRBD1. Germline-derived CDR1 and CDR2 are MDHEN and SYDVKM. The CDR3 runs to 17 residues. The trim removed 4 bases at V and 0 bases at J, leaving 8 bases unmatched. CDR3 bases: TGTGCCAGCAGTTCTAGGACAGGGGCCTTAAGCACAGATACGCAGTATTTT. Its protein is CASSSRTGALSTDTQYF.

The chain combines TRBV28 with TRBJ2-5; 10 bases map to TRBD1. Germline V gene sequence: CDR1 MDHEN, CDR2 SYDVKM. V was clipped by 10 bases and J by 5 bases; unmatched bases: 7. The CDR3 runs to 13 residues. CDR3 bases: TGTGCCATCCCGGGACAGGGGTCGGAGACCCAGTACTTC. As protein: CAIPGQGSETQYF.

The CDR3 is CASRTSGGAGEQFF. The CDR3 DNA follows: TGTGCCAGCAGGACTAGCGGGGGGGCTGGTGAGCAGTTCTTC. The rearrangement joins TRBV12-3 or TRBV12-4 to TRBJ2-1; 14 bases fit TRBD2. The CDR3 contains 14 residues. The trim removed 6 bases at V and 9 bases at J, leaving 4 bases unmatched.

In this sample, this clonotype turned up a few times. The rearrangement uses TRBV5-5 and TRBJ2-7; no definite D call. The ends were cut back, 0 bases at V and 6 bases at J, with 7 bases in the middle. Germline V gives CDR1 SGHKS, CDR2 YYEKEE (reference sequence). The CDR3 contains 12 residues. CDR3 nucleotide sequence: TGTGCCAGCAGCTTGGGCAGAGTCGAGCAGTACGTC. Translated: CASSLGRVEQYV.

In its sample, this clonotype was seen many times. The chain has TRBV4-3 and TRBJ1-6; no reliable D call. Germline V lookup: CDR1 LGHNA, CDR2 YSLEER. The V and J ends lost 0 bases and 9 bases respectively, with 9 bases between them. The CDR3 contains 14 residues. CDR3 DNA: TGCGCCAGCAGCCAAGACAAGAGTTTTTCACCCCTCCACTTT. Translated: CASSQDKSFSPLHF.

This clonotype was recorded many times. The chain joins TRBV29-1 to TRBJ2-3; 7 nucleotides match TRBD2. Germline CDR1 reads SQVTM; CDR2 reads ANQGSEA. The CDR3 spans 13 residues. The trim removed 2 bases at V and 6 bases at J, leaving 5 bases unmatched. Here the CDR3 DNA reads TGCAGCGTTGAAACCGGACTAGTGGATACGCAGTATTTT. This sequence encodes CSVETGLVDTQYF.

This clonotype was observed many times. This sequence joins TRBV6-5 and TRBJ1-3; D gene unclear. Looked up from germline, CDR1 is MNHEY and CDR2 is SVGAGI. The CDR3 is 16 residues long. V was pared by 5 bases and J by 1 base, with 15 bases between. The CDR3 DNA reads TGTGCCAGCAGTGTACAGTCTTACTTATCTGGAAACACCATATATTTT. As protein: CASSVQSYLSGNTIYF.

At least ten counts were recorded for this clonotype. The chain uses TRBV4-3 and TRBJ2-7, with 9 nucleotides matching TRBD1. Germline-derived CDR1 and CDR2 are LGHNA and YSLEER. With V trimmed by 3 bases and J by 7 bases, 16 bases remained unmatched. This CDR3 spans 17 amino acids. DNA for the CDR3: TGCGCCAGCAGCCACACTCTCGGTACAGGGGGCGCGGGAGAGCAGTACTTC. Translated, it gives CASSHTLGTGGAGEQYF.

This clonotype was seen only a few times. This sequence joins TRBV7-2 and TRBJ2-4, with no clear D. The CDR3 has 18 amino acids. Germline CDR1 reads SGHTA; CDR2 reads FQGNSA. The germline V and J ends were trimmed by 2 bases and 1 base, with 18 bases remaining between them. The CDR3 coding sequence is TGTGCCAGCAGCTTATTTCGTACCGCGACTCAGGCCAAAAACATTCAGTACTTC. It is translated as CASSLFRTATQAKNIQYF.

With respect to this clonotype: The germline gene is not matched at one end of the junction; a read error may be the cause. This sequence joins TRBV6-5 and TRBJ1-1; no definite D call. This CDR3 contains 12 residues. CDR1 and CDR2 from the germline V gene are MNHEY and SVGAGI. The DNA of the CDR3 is TGTGTCAGCAGTCGGGGGAACACTGAAGCTTTCTTT. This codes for CVSSRGNTEAFF.

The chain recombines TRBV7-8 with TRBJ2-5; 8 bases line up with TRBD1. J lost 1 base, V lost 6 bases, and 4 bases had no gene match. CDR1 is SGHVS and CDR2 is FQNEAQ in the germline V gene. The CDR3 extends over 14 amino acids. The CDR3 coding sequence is TGTGCCAGCAGGACAGGGGATCCCCAAGAGACCCAGTACTTC. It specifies CASRTGDPQETQYF.

The CDR3 is CASSFTGSGTEAFF. CDR3 in DNA: TGCGCCAGCAGCTTTACAGGGTCGGGCACTGAAGCTTTCTTT. This chain connects TRBV5-1 to TRBJ1-1; the D gene is possibly TRBD1 (6 bases). CDR1 SGHRS and CDR2 YFSETQ come from the germline V gene. The V end lost 2 bases, the J end lost 4 bases, and 12 bases lay between the germline ends. CDR3 size: 14 residues.

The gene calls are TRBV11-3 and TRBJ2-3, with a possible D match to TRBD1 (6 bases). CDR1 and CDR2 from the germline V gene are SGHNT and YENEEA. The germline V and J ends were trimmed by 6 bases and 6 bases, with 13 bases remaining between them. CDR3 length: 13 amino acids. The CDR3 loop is CASREQGADTQYF. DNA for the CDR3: TGTGCCAGCAGGGAACAGGGCGCGGATACGCAGTATTTT.

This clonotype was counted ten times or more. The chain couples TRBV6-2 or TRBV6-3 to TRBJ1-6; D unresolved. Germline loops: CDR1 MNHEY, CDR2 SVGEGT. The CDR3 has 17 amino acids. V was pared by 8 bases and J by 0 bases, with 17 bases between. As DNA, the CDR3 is TGTGCCAGCGTCGCAGCAATTATAGGCTCCTATAATTCACCCCTCCACTTT. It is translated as CASVAAIIGSYNSPLHF.

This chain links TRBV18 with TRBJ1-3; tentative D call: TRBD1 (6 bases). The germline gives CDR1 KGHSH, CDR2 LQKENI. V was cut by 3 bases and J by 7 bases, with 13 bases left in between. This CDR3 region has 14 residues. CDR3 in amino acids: CASSPPGQSNTIYF. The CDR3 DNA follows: TGTGCCAGCTCACCCCCCGGACAGAGCAACACCATATATTTT.

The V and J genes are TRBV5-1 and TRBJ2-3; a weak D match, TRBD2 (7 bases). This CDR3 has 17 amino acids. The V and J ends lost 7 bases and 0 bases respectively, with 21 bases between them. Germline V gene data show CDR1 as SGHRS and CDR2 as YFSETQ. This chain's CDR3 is CASFRGAGGSSTDTQYF. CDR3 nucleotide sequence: TGCGCCAGCTTCCGGGGGGCCGGGGGTTCTAGCACAGATACGCAGTATTTT.

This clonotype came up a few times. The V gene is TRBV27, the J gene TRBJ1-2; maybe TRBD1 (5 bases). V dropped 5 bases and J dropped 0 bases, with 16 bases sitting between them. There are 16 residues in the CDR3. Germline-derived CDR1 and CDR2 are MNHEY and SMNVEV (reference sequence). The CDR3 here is CASSLHGGRANYGYTF. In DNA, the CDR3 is TGTGCCAGCAGTCTACATGGGGGAAGAGCTAACTATGGCTACACCTTC.

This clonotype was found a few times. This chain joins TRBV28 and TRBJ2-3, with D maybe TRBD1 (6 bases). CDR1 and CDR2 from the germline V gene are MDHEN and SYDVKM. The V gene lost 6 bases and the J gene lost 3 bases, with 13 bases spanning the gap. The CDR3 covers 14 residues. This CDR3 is CASSHRVSTDTQYF. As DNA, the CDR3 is TGTGCCAGCAGCCACAGGGTTTCGACAGATACGCAGTATTTT.

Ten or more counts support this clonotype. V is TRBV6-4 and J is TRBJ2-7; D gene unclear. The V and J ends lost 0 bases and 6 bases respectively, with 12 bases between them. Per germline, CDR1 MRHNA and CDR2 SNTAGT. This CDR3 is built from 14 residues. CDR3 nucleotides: TGTGCCAGCAGTGACTCGCTCCGGGCGGCCGAGCAGTACGTC. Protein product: CASSDSLRAAEQYV.